The 29 T cell receptor beta chains below were found in one sample sequenced in a study of blood T cells in healthy people across ages. The authors ran a second PCR of roughly 6 to 12 cycles using a sample-barcoded 5' primer and a J-beta primer mix. TCRdb passed the 5' RACE reads through MiXCR, listing each CDR3 protein once. The profile shows 700,000 or so distinct CDR3 sequences, about 43% of them singletons. The sequenced material came from blood. The receptors were sampled from a man aged 80 or over in good health.

This clonotype was detected only a few times. The chain links TRBV19 to TRBJ2-1, with 7 bases matching TRBD2. Germline V CDR1 and CDR2: LNHDA, SQIVND (reference sequence). The CDR3 is made up of 14 amino acids. After removal of 5 bases from V and 9 bases from J, the junction contained 10 bases not matched to a gene. The CDR3 loop is CASSPGGVVGEQFF. The CDR3 region has the DNA TGTGCCAGTAGTCCGGGGGGAGTCGTTGGTGAGCAGTTCTTC.

This rearrangement joins TRBV28 to TRBJ2-1; 13 bases agree with TRBD2. The CDR3 consists of 18 residues. The germline V gene has CDR1 MDHEN and CDR2 SYDVKM. With V trimmed by 4 bases and J by 2 bases, 8 bases remained unmatched. The CDR3: CASSSPGTSGATYNEQFF. CDR3 DNA sequence: TGTGCCAGCAGTTCCCCAGGGACTAGCGGGGCCACCTACAATGAGCAGTTCTTC.

This clonotype was recorded once. The chain combines TRBV7-2 with TRBJ2-2; D gene ambiguous. The germline V and J ends were trimmed by 1 base and 0 bases, with 6 bases remaining between them. Germline CDR1 SGHTA, CDR2 FQGNSA. CDR3 size: 15 residues. Here the CDR3 DNA reads TGTGCCAGCAGCTTAGTAATATCGAACACCGGGGAGCTGTTTTTT. Encoded protein: CASSLVISNTGELFF. Looking up the rest from reference TRBV7-2 and TRBJ2-2 gives the full variable domain: GAGVSQSPSNKVTEKGKDVELRCDPISGHTALYWYRQSLGQGLEFLIYFQGNSAPDKSGLPSDRFSAERTGGSVSTLTIQRTQQEDSAVYLCASSLVISNTGELFFGEGSRLTVL.

This clonotype was found a few times. The V and J genes are TRBV7-3 and TRBJ2-1, with no clear D. This CDR3 has 13 residues. In germline, CDR1 is SGHTA, CDR2 FQGTGA. Trimming left V 3 bases short and J 5 bases short, with 8 bases between. The CDR3 nucleotides read TGTGCCAGCAGCTTCTACCGGGACAATGAGCAGTTCTTC. This sequence encodes CASSFYRDNEQFF. Full variable domain (rest looked up from reference TRBV7-3 and TRBJ2-1): GAGVSQTPSNKVTEKGKYVELRCDPISGHTALYWYRQSLGQGPEFLIYFQGTGAADDSGLPNDRFFAVRPEGSVSTLKIQRTERGDSAVYLCASSFYRDNEQFFGPGTRLTVL.

This clonotype has a handful of counts. V usage is TRBV7-3 and J usage is TRBJ2-1; no definite D call. Trimming removed 4 bases from V and 4 bases from J, with 17 bases in between. Per germline, CDR1 SGHTA and CDR2 FQGTGA. The CDR3 is 16 residues long. The CDR3 DNA is TGTGCCAGCAGCTCCCCTCTTCCAAACTCATACAATGAGCAGTTCTTC. Protein product: CASSSPLPNSYNEQFF.

Only a few counts were recorded for this clonotype. The rearrangement links TRBV7-2 to TRBJ2-1; 8 bases align to TRBD2. Germline lookup yields CDR1 SGHTA and CDR2 FQGNSA. V lost 2 bases to trimming and J lost 6 bases; unmatched junction nucleotides: 18. The CDR3 length is 19 residues. The CDR3 DNA reads TGTGCCAGCAGCTTATTCATCAGGACGGGGGGGCCTAAAGGCAATGAGCAGTTCTTC. Translation: CASSLFIRTGGPKGNEQFF.

CDR3 residues: CASSVTGRDTQYF. In nucleotides, the CDR3 is TGTGCCAGCAGCGTGACAGGGAGAGATACGCAGTATTTT. The gene calls are TRBV9 and TRBJ2-3; 7 positions agree with TRBD1. J was trimmed by 5 bases and V by 2 bases; bases with no gene match: 2. The germline CDR1 and CDR2 sequences are SGDLS and YYNGEE. The CDR3 is 13 amino acids.

This clonotype is a singleton in its sample. The CDR3 here is CASSVGARENQPQHF. The CDR3 DNA is TGTGCCAGCAGCGTAGGTGCCCGGGAAAATCAGCCCCAGCATTTT. This chain links TRBV9 with TRBJ1-5; no definite D call. The germline V gene encodes CDR1 SGDLS and CDR2 YYNGEE. V lost 0 bases to trimming and J lost 4 bases, with 11 bases between them. CDR3 length: 15 amino acids.

The V call is TRBV7-2, the J call TRBJ1-6; D gene unclear. V shed 3 bases and J shed 11 bases, with 14 bases lying between them. The CDR3 length is 14 residues. CDR1 SGHTA and CDR2 FQGNSA come from the germline V gene. CDR3 bases: TGTGCCAGCAGCTTGACCAGGACCGGTGCACCCCTCCACTTT. It is translated as CASSLTRTGAPLHF.

Only one count was recorded for this clonotype. The chain has TRBV12-3 or TRBV12-4 and TRBJ2-3, with D possibly being TRBD2 (5 bases). CDR3 size: 13 residues. V lost 7 bases to trimming and J lost 6 bases, with 14 bases between them. The CDR3 DNA reads TGTGCCAGCACCCGGACCACGGGGGATACGCAGTATTTT. Protein sequence: CASTRTTGDTQYF.

The chain employs TRBV20-1 and TRBJ1-5; tentatively, D is TRBD1 (6 bases). The CDR3 loop spans 14 amino acids. CDR1 DFQATT and CDR2 SNEGSKA come from the germline V gene (reference sequence). The V end was cut by 2 bases, the J end by 6 bases, with 14 bases between. CDR3 bases: TGCAGTGCTAGATCCGGGGGCCTCGGTCAGCCCCAGCATTTT. Amino acid sequence: CSARSGGLGQPQHF.

This clonotype has just a few counts. The chain couples TRBV7-3 to TRBJ2-5, with D unresolved. Per the germline V gene, CDR1 is SGHTA and CDR2 is FQGTGA. The CDR3 runs 15 residues. V lost 2 bases and J lost 5, with 15 bases in between. CDR3 DNA: TGTGCCAGCAGCTTAGATAAAGGGTTCGGTGAGACCCAGTACTTC. This encodes CASSLDKGFGETQYF.

V gene TRBV6-5 combines with J gene TRBJ1-5; D call uncertain. Deletions cut 5 bases from V and 1 base from J, with 15 bases between. Germline CDR1 is MNHEY and CDR2 is SVGAGI. The CDR3 length is 16 residues. The CDR3 reads CASSPRDLGSNQPQHF. DNA for the CDR3: TGTGCCAGCAGTCCCCGGGATCTAGGCAGCAATCAGCCCCAGCATTTT.

The rearrangement uses TRBV4-3 and TRBJ2-3, with a possible D match to TRBD1 (5 bases). Germline CDR1 reads LGHNA; CDR2 reads YSLEER. The CDR3 contains 16 residues. Trimming pared 1 base from V and 4 bases from J, leaving 15 bases between. As DNA, the CDR3 is TGCGCCAGCAGCCAAGTAACGCAGGGTAGAGCAGATACGCAGTATTTT. It codes for CASSQVTQGRADTQYF.

The sample holds one count of this clonotype. An end of the junction differs from the germline gene, which may be a read error. CDR3 DNA: TGTGTCAGCAGGTTAAACAGGGGACCCCCCTACGAGCAGTACTTC. It yields the protein CVSRLNRGPPYEQYF. The chain links TRBV7-2 to TRBJ2-7; TRBD1 matches 7 bases. The germline gives CDR1 SGHTA, CDR2 FQGNSA. This CDR3 has 15 amino acids.

The genes are TRBV20-1 and TRBJ1-1, with a weak D call TRBD1 (6 bases). Germline CDR1 reads DFQATT; CDR2 reads SNEGSKA (reference sequence). The V gene lost 0 bases and the J gene lost 3 bases, with 14 bases spanning the gap. This CDR3 is 15 amino acids long. Here the CDR3 DNA reads TGCAGTGCTAGAGATCTCGGGGGCGGGGACACTGAAGCTTTCTTT. Its translation is CSARDLGGGDTEAFF.

The J gene is TRBJ2-5, the V gene TRBV24-1; TRBD2 matches at 11 bases. The V gene's germline CDR1 is KGHDR and CDR2 SFDVKD. This CDR3 region has 16 residues. Trimming at V came to 3 bases and at J to 1 base, leaving 3 bases not matched to a gene. For the CDR3, the DNA is TGTGCCACCAGTGATACGGGACTAGCGGCCCAAGAGACCCAGTACTTC. Its translation: CATSDTGLAAQETQYF.

A word on this clonotype: A much larger clone sits a single nucleotide away, making a read error possible. The chain has TRBV29-1 and TRBJ2-7; 7 bases map to TRBD2. Unmatched junction bases numbered 11, after V lost 7 bases and J lost 8 bases. Germline V gives CDR1 SQVTM, CDR2 ANQGSEA. The CDR3 sequence is 12 residues long. The CDR3 loop reads CSASGTTYKQYF. The DNA for the CDR3 is TGCAGCGCCTCCGGGACTACTTACAAGCAGTACTTC.

This clonotype was picked up a small number of times. CDR3 in DNA: TGTGCCAGCAGTTTGAGGCAGGGGAACACCGGGGAGCTGTTTTTT. This gives the protein CASSLRQGNTGELFF. The V call is TRBV12-3 or TRBV12-4, the J call TRBJ2-2; TRBD1 might be the D (5 bases). The CDR3 is 15 residues long. The germline V and J ends were trimmed by 3 bases and 1 base, with 9 bases remaining between them.

This clonotype was seen a few times. The rearrangement uses TRBV3-1 and TRBJ2-3; TRBD2 matches at 11 bases. The CDR3 has 16 amino acids. After removal of 2 bases from V and 3 bases from J, the junction contained 4 bases not matched to a gene. Germline CDR1 and CDR2: LGHDT and YNNKEL (reference sequence). In DNA, the CDR3 is TGTGCCAGCAGCCAACCTAGCGGGGGGTGGACAGATACGCAGTATTTT. Translation: CASSQPSGGWTDTQYF.

This clonotype was picked up one time. The chain has TRBV18 and TRBJ1-2, with D possibly TRBD1 on 6 matching bases. V lost 3 bases, J lost 8 bases, and 16 bases lay in between. Germline CDR1 and CDR2: KGHSH and LQKENI. The CDR3 is made up of 14 amino acids. The DNA for the CDR3 is TGTGCCAGCTCACCGGTGACAGGAGGCAAGGGCTACACCTTC. This sequence encodes CASSPVTGGKGYTF.

This sequence joins TRBV20-1 and TRBJ2-2; no reliable D call. V dropped 0 bases and J dropped 5 bases, with 13 bases sitting between them. The CDR3 loop spans 15 amino acids. Germline values: CDR1 DFQATT, CDR2 SNEGSKA (reference sequence). This chain's CDR3 is CSARDLRSPTGELFF. CDR3 sequence (DNA): TGCAGTGCTAGAGACCTGCGTTCTCCGACCGGGGAGCTGTTTTTT.

This clonotype was found a few times. The V call is TRBV4-3, the J call TRBJ2-1; D not certain. The germline gives CDR1 LGHNA, CDR2 YSLEER. Trimming removed 1 base at V and 7 bases at J, with 5 bases between. The CDR3 is made up of 12 amino acids. CDR3 sequence: CASSQASNEQFF. In DNA, the CDR3 is TGCGCCAGCAGCCAAGCTAGTAATGAGCAGTTCTTC.

This clonotype was found once. The chain has TRBV7-2 and TRBJ1-5; no clear D. Trimming cost V 1 base and J 7 bases, with 11 bases left between them. The germline V gene has CDR1 SGHTA and CDR2 FQGNSA. This CDR3 region has 14 residues. This CDR3 is CASSLVGKSQPQHF. The CDR3 DNA sequence: TGTGCCAGCAGCTTAGTAGGCAAATCCCAGCCCCAGCATTTT. The variable domain in full, completed from reference TRBV7-2 and TRBJ1-5, reads GAGVSQSPSNKVTEKGKDVELRCDPISGHTALYWYRQSLGQGLEFLIYFQGNSAPDKSGLPSDRFSAERTGGSVSTLTIQRTQQEDSAVYLCASSLVGKSQPQHFGDGTRLSIL.

Only a few counts were recorded for this clonotype. This may stem from a read error, because a much larger clone lies one nucleotide away. The V gene is TRBV29-1, the J gene TRBJ2-1, with 15 bases lining up with TRBD2. Gene TRBJ2-7 matches the end of the DNA better, so the J call may be wrong. Germline values: CDR1 SQVTM, CDR2 ANQGSEA. This CDR3 has 16 residues. CDR3 sequence: CSVGTSGRASYNEQYF. The CDR3 DNA is TGCAGCGTTGGGACTAGCGGGAGGGCCTCCTACAATGAGCAGTACTTC.

Points on this clonotype: A read error may be the cause here, since a much bigger clone is one base away. The V gene is TRBV4-3, the J gene TRBJ2-1; 7 nucleotides match TRBD2. The germline CDR1 and CDR2 sequences are LGHNA and YSLEER. The CDR3 has 19 amino acids. J lost 13 bases, V lost 0 bases, and 24 bases had no gene match. The CDR3 protein is CASSQDSRTWRGRGETQFF. CDR3 DNA: TGCGCCAGCAGCCAAGATTCGAGGACTTGGCGGGGGAGAGGAGAGACCCAGTTCTTC.

The chain recombines TRBV4-3 with TRBJ2-7, with TRBD1 as a possible D gene (5 bases). Germline V lookup: CDR1 LGHNA, CDR2 YSLEER. V was cut by 1 base and J by 0 bases, with 10 bases left in between. The CDR3 runs to 15 residues. This CDR3 is CASSQARQTSYEQYF. In DNA, the CDR3 is TGCGCCAGCAGCCAAGCCCGACAGACCTCCTACGAGCAGTACTTC.

The chain recombines TRBV7-2 with TRBJ2-1; 7 bases are a match to TRBD1. The CDR3 sequence is 15 residues long. The germline V gene has CDR1 SGHTA and CDR2 FQGNSA. Trimming took 5 bases from V and 7 from J; bases not matched to a gene: 11. CDR3 sequence: CASSPRTGRDNEQFF. The CDR3 DNA reads TGTGCCAGCAGCCCCAGGACAGGTAGGGATAATGAGCAGTTCTTC.

V usage is TRBV24-1 and J usage is TRBJ2-7; 8 positions agree with TRBD1. The J call may not be correct, given that the DNA end is closer to TRBJ2-5. The germline V gene has CDR1 KGHDR and CDR2 SFDVKD. The CDR3 is made up of 17 amino acids. The CDR3 reads CATSGLGQGAQSETQYF. CDR3 in DNA: TGTGCCACCAGTGGGCTGGGGCAGGGGGCCCAGTCAGAGACCCAGTACTTC.